This T cell receptor (beta chain) was sequenced for a study of blood T cell repertoires in COVID-19. Study details: Material from acute and convalescent COVID-19 was sourced from the United States, Italy and Spain. T cells, B-cell-depleted T cells, or PBMCs supplied cDNA or gDNA.

Per the study methods: Reference gene primer amplification yielded estimated nucleated cell counts. Only in-frame clones appear in the TCRdb table, and some are missing; sequencing was by immunoSEQ multiplex PCR. From that table come the V and J calls and clone size; the DNA was used to work out D and trimming. The table includes 45,000 or so clones, roughly nine tenths detected once. Germline lookup yields CDR1 KGHSH and CDR2 LQKENI. CDR3 length equals 18 residues. Germline trimming cut 6 bases from V and 4 bases from J; bases unmatched to any gene: 13. V usage is TRBV18 and J usage is TRBJ2-1, with TRBD2 matching over 12 bases. Input material: peripheral blood. The sequence derives from a human donor in a cohort sampled during active COVID-19. The CDR3 region is CASSPLSSTSGGYNEQFF. CDR3 in DNA: TGTGCCAGCTCCCCTCTAAGCTCGACTAGCGGGGGATACAATGAGCAGTTCTTC.